This T cell receptor beta chain comes out of a study of blood T cell repertoires in COVID-19. Study-level information: Spain, Italy and the United States supplied samples that represented acute and convalescent COVID-19.

CDR1 and CDR2 (germline): MGHDK, SYGVNS. The ends were cut back, 8 bases at V and 0 bases at J, with 10 bases in the middle. CDR3 length: 13 residues. In the source study's methods: Estimated nucleated cell counts came from reference gene primer amplification. TCRdb keeps only in-frame clones here, not all; method: immunoSEQ multiplex PCR. V, J and clone size reflect that table, while D and trimming were determined from the DNA. This table has approximately 200,000 clones, roughly 87% appearing once. Source material: PBMCs or T cells enriched from blood (not recorded which). The sequence came from a man aged 18-30 years with acute COVID-19. The genes are TRBV25-1 and TRBJ1-2; D is possibly TRBD1 (5 bases). The CDR3 sequence: CASQDSPNYGYTF. CDR3 DNA: TGTGCCAGCCAAGACAGCCCTAACTATGGCTACACCTTC.